This record looks at one T cell receptor beta chain sequence and its context. Its target is not known. The time point was: week 47, end of study. With topical imiquimod, each dose of the vaccine consisted of 300 ug of mutant IDH1 20-mer peptide. There were eight vaccinations for patients, given in weeks 1, 3, 5, 7, 11, 15, 19 and 23. The assay was immunoSEQ multiplex PCR, and TCRdb's table has in-frame clones only and misses some. Among 77,000 or so clones listed, approximately 75% were seen once. Germline assignment: CDR1 LGHNA and CDR2 YSLEER. CDR3 length: 15 amino acids. The V segment lost 1 base and the J segment 2 bases; nucleotides outside the gene matches: 2. The entry originates in a study of a mutant IDH1 vaccine in newly diagnosed glioma.

The rearrangement links TRBV4-3 to TRBJ1-2; 9 bases are shared with TRBD1. Sequenced material: PBMCs, taken from a glioma patient whose treatment included an IDH1 peptide vaccine. This receptor was obtained from a middle-aged man with glioma. The CDR3 loop is CASSQGTGGNYGYTF. The CDR3 DNA reads as TGCGCCAGCAGCCAAGGAACAGGGGGCAACTATGGCTACACCTTC.